This T cell receptor beta chain was recovered during a study of blood T cell repertoires in COVID-19. Study context: Samples of COVID-19 (acute and convalescent) were obtained from the United States, Italy and Spain.

TCRdb's table, derived via immunoSEQ multiplex PCR, lists solely in-frame clones and lacks some. The repertoire consists of some 78,000 clones, with approximately 90% occurring once and the leading ten covering 25% to 30%. Between the trimmed V and J ends, which lost 1 base and 7 bases, there was a span of 9 bases. The CDR3 runs to 14 residues. The V gene's germline CDR1 is SGHRS and CDR2 YFSETQ. Sequenced material: peripheral blood. The clonotype originates from a man aged 45 to 65 with active or convalescent COVID-19. V is TRBV5-1 and J is TRBJ1-6; the D is unclear. The CDR3, as DNA: TGCGCCAGCAGCTTGCGTCAGGTGAATTCACCCCTCCACTTT. This gives the protein CASSLRQVNSPLHF.